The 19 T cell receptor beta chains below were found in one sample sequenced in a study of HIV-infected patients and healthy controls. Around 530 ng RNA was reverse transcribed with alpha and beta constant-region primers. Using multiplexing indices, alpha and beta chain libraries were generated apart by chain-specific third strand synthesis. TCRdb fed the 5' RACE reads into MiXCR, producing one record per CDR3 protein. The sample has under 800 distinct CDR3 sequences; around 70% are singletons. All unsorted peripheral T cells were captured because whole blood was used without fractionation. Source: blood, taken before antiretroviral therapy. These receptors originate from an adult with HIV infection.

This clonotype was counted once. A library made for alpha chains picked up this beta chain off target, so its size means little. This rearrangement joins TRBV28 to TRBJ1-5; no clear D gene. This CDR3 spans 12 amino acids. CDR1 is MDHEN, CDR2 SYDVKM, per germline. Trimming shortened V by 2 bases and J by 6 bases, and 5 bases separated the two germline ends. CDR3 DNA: TGTGCCAGCAGTTTAGCGGGTCAGCCCCAGCATTTT. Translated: CASSLAGQPQHF.

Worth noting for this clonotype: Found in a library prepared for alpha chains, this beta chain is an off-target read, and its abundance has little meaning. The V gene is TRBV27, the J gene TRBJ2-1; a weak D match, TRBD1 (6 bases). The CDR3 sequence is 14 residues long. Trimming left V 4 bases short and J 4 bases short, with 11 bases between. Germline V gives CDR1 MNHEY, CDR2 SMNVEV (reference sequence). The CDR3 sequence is CASSSRQEYNEQFF. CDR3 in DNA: TGTGCCAGCAGTTCCCGACAGGAATACAATGAGCAGTTCTTC.

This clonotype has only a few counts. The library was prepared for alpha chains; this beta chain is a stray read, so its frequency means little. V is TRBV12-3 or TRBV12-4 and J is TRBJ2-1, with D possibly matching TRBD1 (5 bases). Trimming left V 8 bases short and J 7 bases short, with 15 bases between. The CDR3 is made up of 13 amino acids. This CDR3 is CASSGNPTNEQFF. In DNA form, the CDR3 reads TGTGCCAGCTCAGGGAACCCCACGAATGAGCAGTTCTTC.

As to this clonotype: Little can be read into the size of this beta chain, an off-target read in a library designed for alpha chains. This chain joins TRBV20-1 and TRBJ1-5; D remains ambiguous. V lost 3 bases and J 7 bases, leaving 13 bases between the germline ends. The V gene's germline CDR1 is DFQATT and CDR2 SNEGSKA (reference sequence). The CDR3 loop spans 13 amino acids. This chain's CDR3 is CSASLGSSQPQHF. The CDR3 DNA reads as TGCAGTGCTAGTCTGGGGAGTAGCCAGCCCCAGCATTTT.

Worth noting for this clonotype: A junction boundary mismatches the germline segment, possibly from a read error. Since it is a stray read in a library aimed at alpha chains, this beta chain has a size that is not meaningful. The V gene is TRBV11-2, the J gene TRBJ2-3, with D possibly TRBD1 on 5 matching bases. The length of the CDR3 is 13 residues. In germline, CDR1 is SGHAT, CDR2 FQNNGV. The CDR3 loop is CATSLQDTDTQYF. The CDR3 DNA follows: TGTGCCACCAGCCTACAGGACACAGATACGCAGTATTTT.

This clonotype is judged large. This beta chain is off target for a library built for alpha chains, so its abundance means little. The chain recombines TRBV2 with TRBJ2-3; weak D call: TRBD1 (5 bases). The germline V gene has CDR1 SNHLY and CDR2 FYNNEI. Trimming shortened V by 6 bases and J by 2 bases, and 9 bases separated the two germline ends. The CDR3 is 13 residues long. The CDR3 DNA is TGTGCCAGCAGGAGACAGTTCACAGATACGCAGTATTTT. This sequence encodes CASRRQFTDTQYF.

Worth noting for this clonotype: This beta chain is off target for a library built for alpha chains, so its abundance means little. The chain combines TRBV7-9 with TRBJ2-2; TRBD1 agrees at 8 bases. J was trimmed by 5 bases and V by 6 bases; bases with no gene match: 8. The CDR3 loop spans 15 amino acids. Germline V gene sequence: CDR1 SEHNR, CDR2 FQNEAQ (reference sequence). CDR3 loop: CASRSGQGWTGELFF. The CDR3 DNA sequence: TGTGCCAGCAGATCCGGACAGGGCTGGACCGGGGAGCTGTTTTTT.

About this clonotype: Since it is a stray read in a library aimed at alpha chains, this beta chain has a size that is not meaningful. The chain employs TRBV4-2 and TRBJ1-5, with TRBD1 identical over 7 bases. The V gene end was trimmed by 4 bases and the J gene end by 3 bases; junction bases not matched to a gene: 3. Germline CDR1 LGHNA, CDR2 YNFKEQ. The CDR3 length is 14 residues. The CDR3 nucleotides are TGTGCCAGCAGCCCAGGACAGGACAATCAGCCCCAGCATTTT. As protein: CASSPGQDNQPQHF.

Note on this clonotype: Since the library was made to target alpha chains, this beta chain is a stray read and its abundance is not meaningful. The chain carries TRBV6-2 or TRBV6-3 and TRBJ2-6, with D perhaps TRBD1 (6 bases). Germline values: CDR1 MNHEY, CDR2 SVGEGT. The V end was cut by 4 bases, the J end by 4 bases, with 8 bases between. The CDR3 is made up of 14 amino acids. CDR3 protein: CASSLGAGANVLTF. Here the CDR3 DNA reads TGTGCCAGCAGTTTGGGGGCCGGGGCCAACGTCCTGACTTTC.

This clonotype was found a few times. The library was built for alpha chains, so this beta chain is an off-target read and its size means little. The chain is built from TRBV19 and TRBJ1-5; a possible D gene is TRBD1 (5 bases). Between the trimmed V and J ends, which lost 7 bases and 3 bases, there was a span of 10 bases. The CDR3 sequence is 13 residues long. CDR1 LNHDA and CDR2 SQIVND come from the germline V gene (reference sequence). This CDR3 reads CASMQGDNQPQHF. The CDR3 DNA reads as TGTGCCAGTATGCAGGGAGACAATCAGCCCCAGCATTTT. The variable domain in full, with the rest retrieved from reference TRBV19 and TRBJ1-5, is DGGITQSPKYLFRKEGQNVTLSCEQNLNHDAMYWYRQDPGQGLRLIYYSQIVNDFQKGDIAEGYSVSREKKESFPLTVTSAQKNPTAFYLCASMQGDNQPQHFGDGTRLSIL.

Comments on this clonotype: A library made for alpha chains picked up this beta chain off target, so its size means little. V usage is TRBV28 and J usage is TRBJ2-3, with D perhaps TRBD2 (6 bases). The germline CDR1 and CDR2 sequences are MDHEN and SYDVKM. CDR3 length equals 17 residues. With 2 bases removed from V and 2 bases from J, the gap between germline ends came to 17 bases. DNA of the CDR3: TGTGCCAGCAGTTTAGAAGAGTTGGGAGGAGACACAGATACGCAGTATTTT. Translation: CASSLEELGGDTDTQYF.

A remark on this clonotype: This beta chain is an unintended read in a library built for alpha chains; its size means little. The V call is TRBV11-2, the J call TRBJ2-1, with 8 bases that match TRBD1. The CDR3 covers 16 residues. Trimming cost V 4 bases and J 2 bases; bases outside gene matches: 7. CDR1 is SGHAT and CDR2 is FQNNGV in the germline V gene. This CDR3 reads CASSSKQGGPYNEQFF. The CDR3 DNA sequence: TGTGCCAGCAGCTCTAAACAGGGGGGACCCTACAATGAGCAGTTCTTC.

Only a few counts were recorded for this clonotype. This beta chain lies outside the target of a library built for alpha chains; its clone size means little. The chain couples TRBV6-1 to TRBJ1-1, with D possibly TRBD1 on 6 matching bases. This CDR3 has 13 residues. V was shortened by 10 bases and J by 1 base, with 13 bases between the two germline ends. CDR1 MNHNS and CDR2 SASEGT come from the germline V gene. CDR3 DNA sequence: TGTGCCACCTGGGTCAGGGGGAACACTGAAGCTTTCTTT. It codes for CATWVRGNTEAFF.

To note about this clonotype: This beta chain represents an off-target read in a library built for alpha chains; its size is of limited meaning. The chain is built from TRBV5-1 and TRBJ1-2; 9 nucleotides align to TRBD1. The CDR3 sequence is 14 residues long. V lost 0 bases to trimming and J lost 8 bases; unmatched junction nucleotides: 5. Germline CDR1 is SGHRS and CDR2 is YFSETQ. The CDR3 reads CASSLAGTGRGYTF. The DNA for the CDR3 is TGCGCCAGCAGCTTGGCCGGGACAGGGAGAGGCTACACCTTC.

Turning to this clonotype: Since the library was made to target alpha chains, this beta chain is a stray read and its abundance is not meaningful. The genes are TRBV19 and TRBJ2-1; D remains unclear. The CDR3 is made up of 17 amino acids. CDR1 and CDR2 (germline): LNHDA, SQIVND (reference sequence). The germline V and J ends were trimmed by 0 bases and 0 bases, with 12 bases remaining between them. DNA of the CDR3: TGTGCCAGTAGTATAGATAGGGCGGTGAGCTCCTACAATGAGCAGTTCTTC. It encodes CASSIDRAVSSYNEQFF.

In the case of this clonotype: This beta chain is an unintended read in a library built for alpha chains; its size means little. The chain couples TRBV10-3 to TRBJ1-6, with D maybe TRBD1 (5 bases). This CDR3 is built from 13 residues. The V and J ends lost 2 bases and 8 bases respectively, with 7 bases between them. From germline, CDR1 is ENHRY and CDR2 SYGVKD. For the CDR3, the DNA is TGTGCCATCAGTGAGCTACAGGATTCACCCCTCCACTTT. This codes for CAISELQDSPLHF.

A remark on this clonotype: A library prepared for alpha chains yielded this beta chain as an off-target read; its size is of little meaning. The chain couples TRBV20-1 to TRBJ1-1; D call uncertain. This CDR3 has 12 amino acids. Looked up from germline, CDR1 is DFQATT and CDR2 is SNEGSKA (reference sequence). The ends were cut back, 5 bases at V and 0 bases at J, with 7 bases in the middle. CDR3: CSAPGLNTEAFF. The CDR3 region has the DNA TGCAGTGCTCCAGGCCTGAACACTGAAGCTTTCTTT.

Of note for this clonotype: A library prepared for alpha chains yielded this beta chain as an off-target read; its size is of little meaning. The CDR3 region is CATKNQERSTDTQYF. The CDR3 DNA is TGCGCCACCAAAAATCAGGAGAGGAGCACAGATACGCAGTATTTT. The chain employs TRBV10-2 and TRBJ2-3; D gene uncertain. Germline V gives CDR1 WSHSY, CDR2 SAAADI. V gave up 10 bases and J gave up 0 bases, with 17 bases separating them. The CDR3 contains 15 residues.

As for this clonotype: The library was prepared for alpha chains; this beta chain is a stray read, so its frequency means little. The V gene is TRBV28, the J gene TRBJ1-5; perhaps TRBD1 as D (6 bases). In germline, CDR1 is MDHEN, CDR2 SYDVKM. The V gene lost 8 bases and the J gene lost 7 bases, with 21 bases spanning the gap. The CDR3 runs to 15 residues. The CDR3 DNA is TGTGCCAGCTACAGCGAGACAGGCTTGAACCAGCCCCAGCATTTT. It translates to CASYSETGLNQPQHF.